This passage covers 4 T cell receptor beta chains from one sample sequenced in a study of Graves' ophthalmopathy and Graves' hyperthyroidism. For repertoire sequencing, the TCR beta CDR3 regions were amplified from RNA transcripts. Following a first-round RT-PCR that used HTBI primers, a second-round multiplex PCR was carried out. TCRdb re-analysed the multiplex PCR reads in MiXCR, keeping a single row per CDR3 protein. The repertoire holds about 740,000 distinct CDR3 sequences, with 40% as singletons. Specimen: peripheral blood. The origin of the receptors is an adult man with Graves' ophthalmopathy.

V gene TRBV12-3 or TRBV12-4 combines with J gene TRBJ2-5; D may match TRBD1 or TRBD2 (5 bases each). The CDR3 is made up of 15 amino acids. CDR3 amino acids: CASGSRDRLKETQYF. In nucleotides, the CDR3 is TGTGCTAGTGGTTCCCGGGACCGACTAAAAGAGACCCAGTACTTC.

In its sample, this clonotype was seen many times. This chain joins TRBV7-9 and TRBJ2-5; no reliable D call. This CDR3 spans 12 amino acids. Trimming shortened V by 5 bases and J by 5 bases, and 9 bases separated the two germline ends. Germline CDR1 reads SEHNR; CDR2 reads FQNEAQ (reference sequence). CDR3 protein: CASSDDWETQYF. The CDR3 nucleotides read TGTGCCAGCAGCGACGACTGGGAGACCCAGTACTTC.

The chain carries TRBV30 and TRBJ1-2, with 8 bases matching TRBD1. Trimming at V came to 1 base and at J to 8 bases, leaving 3 bases not matched to a gene. Germline V lookup: CDR1 GTSNPN, CDR2 SVGIG (reference sequence). This CDR3 is built from 12 residues. The CDR3 region is CAWSATGEGYTF. The CDR3 DNA reads as TGTGCCTGGAGTGCGACAGGGGAAGGCTACACCTTC.

The V and J genes are TRBV10-3 and TRBJ1-5, with TRBD1 matching 7 bases. Germline V lookup: CDR1 ENHRY, CDR2 SYGVKD. This CDR3 is built from 12 residues. V was clipped by 11 bases and J by 2 bases; unmatched bases: 3. CDR3 sequence reads: CAAQGGNQPQHF. The CDR3 coding sequence is TGTGCCGCTCAGGGGGGCAATCAGCCCCAGCATTTT.